Detailed here is one TCR beta chain. Its specificity is unknown. cDNA molecules carried unique molecular identifiers, and template switching added a universal primer site. TCRdb re-called the 5' RACE reads through MiXCR, storing one row per CDR3 protein. The sample contains more than 1.5 million distinct CDR3 sequences, about 32% of which appear only once. The sample comes from a study of identical twins. Per germline, CDR1 MGHRA and CDR2 YSYEKL. Trimming removed 1 base from V and 0 bases from J; junction bases left unmatched: 7. This CDR3 spans 17 amino acids. Study conclusions and caveats: Monozygotic twin pairs showed more out-of-frame TCR alpha sharing than models estimated. The more abundant beta clonotypes in cord blood had fewer insertions, and memory repertoires did not show this.

V usage is TRBV4-1 and J usage is TRBJ1-2; 8 bases line up with TRBD1. Material: cord blood. This TCR derives from a newborn girl in good health. The CDR3 here is CASSQVVRTGPNYGYTF. Here the CDR3 DNA reads TGCGCCAGCAGCCAAGTTGTGCGGACAGGGCCTAACTATGGCTACACCTTC.